The TCR beta chain under discussion was sequenced for a study of T cells after yellow fever vaccination. There are many counts of this clonotype. This CDR3 spans 15 amino acids. J gave up 0 bases and V 5 bases, and 8 bases lay outside the gene matches. CDR1 DFQATT and CDR2 SNEGSKA come from the germline V gene (reference sequence). TCRdb re-called the 5' RACE reads with MiXCR, one entry per CDR3 protein. The sample lists tens of thousands of distinct CDR3 sequences; about 7.9% were seen once. This sequence was found in a man between 18 and 29 years old who received the YFV17D yellow fever vaccine. Specimen: CD8+ T cells sorted from PBMCs, collected around 15 days after the first yellow fever vaccination. The rearrangement uses TRBV20-1 and TRBJ2-3; 7 bases line up with TRBD2. CDR3 sequence: CSAGGLPFSTDTQYF. In DNA form, the CDR3 reads TGCAGTGCTGGGGGACTACCCTTTAGCACAGATACGCAGTATTTT.